This TCR beta chain was sequenced during a study of T cell clonotyping in hematopoietic cell transplantation. The study, taken as a whole, reports: Broader posttransplant TCR repertoire diversity was predicted by graft donor and pretransplant recipient Inverse Simpson Index values. Pathologically expanded recipient clonotypes increased progressively from day 30 to day 180 as diversity fell.

J lost 9 bases, V lost 3 bases, and 8 bases had no gene match. Germline CDR1 and CDR2: SGHAT and FQNNGV. The CDR3 totals 15 residues. Here immunoSEQ multiplex PCR was the method, and the copy in TCRdb shows in-frame clones only, minus some. The sample holds approximately 5,000 clones, 85% to 95% seen once. Samples: about 28 days before transplant, then days 30, 100 and 180 after. This clone has a single count. Its cognate antigen is unknown. The source is a female patient aged 50 to 65 who had an allogeneic stem cell transplant from an unrelated donor, so T cells may come from the graft donor. Some clones in this sample may be carry-over from other donors' samples. The sample was peripheral blood mononuclear cells, taken 100 days after allogeneic stem cell transplant. The genes are TRBV11-2 and TRBJ1-6; TRBD1 aligns across 7 bases. The CDR3 loop is CASSFGTDRASPLHF. CDR3 coding DNA: TGTGCCAGCAGCTTCGGTACAGACAGGGCTTCACCCCTCCACTTT.